The clone carrying this T cell receptor (beta chain) was found a few times. No antigen is known for it. This CDR3 has 16 amino acids. Trimming took off 5 bases at V and 1 base at J, with 18 bases between the two ends. CDR1 and CDR2 from the germline V gene are SGHTS and YDEGEE. Sequencing was performed with immunoSEQ multiplex PCR; in TCRdb, only in-frame clones are kept and a portion is missing. The sample shows about 120,000 clones, approximately 82% of them seen only once. The data stem from a study of T cell responses to AZD1222 COVID-19 vaccine. Study findings and constraints: Unmutated variant regions are reportedly targeted by nearly half of spike-specific TCRs. Only five or six individuals given AZD1222 were seropositive at baseline. Across the whole spike, CD4 TCRs peaked at regions 160-218 and 743-854.

The V call is TRBV5-8, the J call TRBJ1-1; possible D gene TRBD1, 5 bases. Material: peripheral blood, obtained 28 days after the second AZD1222 dose. The sequence was collected from an adult who received the AZD1222 COVID-19 vaccine. The CDR3 DNA follows: TGTGCCAGCAGAACCCTCAGACGGGGCGCGAACACTGAAGCTTTCTTT. Amino acids: CASRTLRRGANTEAFF. Full variable domain (rest looked up from reference TRBV5-8 and TRBJ1-1): EAGVTQSPTHLIKTRGQQATLRCSPISGHTSVYWYQQALGLGLQFLLWYDEGEERNRGNFPPRFSGRQFPNYSSELNVNALELEDSALYLCASRTLRRGANTEAFFGQGTRLTVV.